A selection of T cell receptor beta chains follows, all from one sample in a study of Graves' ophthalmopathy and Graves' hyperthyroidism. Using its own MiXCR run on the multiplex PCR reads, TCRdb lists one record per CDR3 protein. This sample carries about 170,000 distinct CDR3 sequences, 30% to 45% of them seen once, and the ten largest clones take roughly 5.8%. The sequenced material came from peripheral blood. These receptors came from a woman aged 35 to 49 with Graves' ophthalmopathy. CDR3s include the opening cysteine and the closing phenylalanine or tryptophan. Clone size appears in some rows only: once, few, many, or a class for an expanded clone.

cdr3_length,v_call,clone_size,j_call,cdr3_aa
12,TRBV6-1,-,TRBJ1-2,CASSGTADGYTF
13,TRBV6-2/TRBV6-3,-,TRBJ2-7,CASSYTLAYEQYF
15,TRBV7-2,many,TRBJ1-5,CASSAAGTPVQPQHF
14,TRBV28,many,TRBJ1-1,CASSLDGTGAEAFF
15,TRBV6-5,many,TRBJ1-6,CASRTRGSIPSPLHF
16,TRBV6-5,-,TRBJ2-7,CASSYSGRGTTYEQYF
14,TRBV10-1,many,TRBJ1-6,CASSSGQGGSPLHF
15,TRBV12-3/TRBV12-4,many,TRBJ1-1,CASSLEGTMNTEAFF
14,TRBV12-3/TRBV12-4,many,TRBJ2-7,CASSLGGVSYEQYF
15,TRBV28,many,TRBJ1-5,CASSLQGYSNQPQHF
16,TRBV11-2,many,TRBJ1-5,CASSPHRGRSNQPQHF
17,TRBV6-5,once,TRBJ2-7,CASSYSKHRLSSYEQYF
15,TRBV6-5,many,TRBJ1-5,CASSPRTGGNQPQHF
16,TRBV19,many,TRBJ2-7,CASSDLQDSRFHEQYF
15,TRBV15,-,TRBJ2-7,CATSTGRTTSYEQYF
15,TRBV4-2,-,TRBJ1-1,CASSQEWAMNTEAFF
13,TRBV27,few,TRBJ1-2,CASRGKPNYGYTF
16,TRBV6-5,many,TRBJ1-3,CASSYSTPSSGNTIYF
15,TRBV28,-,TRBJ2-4,CASTFLGARKNIQYF
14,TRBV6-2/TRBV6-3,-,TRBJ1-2,CASGQGALSYGYTF
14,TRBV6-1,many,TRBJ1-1,CASRDRGLGTEAFF
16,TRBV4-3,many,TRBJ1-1,CASSQGLGRGISEAFF
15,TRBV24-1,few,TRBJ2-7,CATSDPGLAGAEQYF